This T cell receptor (beta chain) was retrieved from a study of blood T cell repertoires in COVID-19. As for the study in general: Samples representing acute and convalescent COVID-19 were sourced from the United States, Italy and Spain. The analysed material was cDNA or gDNA that came from T cells, B-cell-depleted T cells, or PBMCs.

CDR3 size: 14 residues. With V trimmed by 6 bases and J by 4 bases, 3 bases remained unmatched. Germline V gene lookup returns CDR1 SQVTM and CDR2 ANQGSEA. Per the original data handling: How many nucleated cells were present was estimated from reference gene primer amplification. TCRdb's copy holds only in-frame clones and misses some; the assay was immunoSEQ multiplex PCR. The D gene and trimming were derived from the DNA, and the V and J assignments and clone size from that table. The sample has under 150,000 clones; 79% are singletons. In this sample, this clone turned up a few times. The chain recombines TRBV29-1 with TRBJ2-1, with 13 bases that match TRBD2. The source material was peripheral blood. This TCR derives from a man aged 55-75 years with acute or convalescent COVID-19. CDR3 nucleotides: TGCAGCGTGGAACTAGCGGGAGGGTACAATGAGCAGTTCTTC. Its protein product is CSVELAGGYNEQFF.